This T cell receptor beta chain stems from a study of immune cell composition in non-small cell lung cancer. Study in general: Histologic subtype was mainly adenocarcinoma or squamous cell carcinoma.

Trimming removed 5 bases from V and 4 bases from J; junction bases left unmatched: 8. The CDR3 length is 16 residues. The germline V gene has CDR1 LNHNV and CDR2 YYDKDF (reference sequence). Whole-study results and caveats: Squamous carcinomas (75%) more often had tumour-associated clones >0.5% than adenocarcinomas (around 33%). Top 10 clone scores and clonality were higher in squamous than adenocarcinoma. Adenocarcinomas with higher top tumour-associated clone frequency had more reactive TILs.

The assay was immunoSEQ multiplex PCR, and TCRdb's table has in-frame clones only and misses some. The sample consists of about 10,000 clones, roughly 60% of them appearing once. Notes on this clone: Antigen specificity is unknown.

The specimen sequenced was lung tumor tissue. The chain uses TRBV15 and TRBJ2-2; 9 bases map to TRBD1. This clonotype was obtained from a human donor with non-small cell lung cancer. The CDR3 DNA follows: TGTGCCACCAGCGACCGGGACAGGGATTCCACCGGGGAGCTGTTTTTT. Protein product: CATSDRDRDSTGELFF.